This T cell receptor beta chain was recorded in a study of post-analysis software for immune sequencing data. Whole-study findings and limits: Multiple sclerosis was associated with a significant reduction in normalized Chao1 diversity relative to controls. Patients carried 5 or 6 TRBV segments more frequently than controls did, and TRBV5-6, TRBV5-1 and TRBV20-1 were among them.

Per the germline V gene, CDR1 is MNHNY and CDR2 is SVGAGI (reference sequence). The V and J ends lost 7 bases and 1 base respectively, with 17 bases between them. The CDR3 is 15 amino acids. Tagging with unique molecular identifiers was a feature of the TCR beta cDNA libraries. Yield was roughly 0.5 million cDNA molecules from roughly 0.93 to 9.6 million T cells. Each CDR3 protein gets one entry after TCRdb re-called the PCR reads with MiXCR. This sample carries about 400,000 distinct CDR3 sequences, less than 40% of them seen once, and the ten largest clones take around an eighth. Of note for this clonotype: What it binds is unknown.

V is TRBV6-6 and J is TRBJ2-7, with D possibly TRBD1 on 5 matching bases. The TCR originated in a girl aged 5-17 years with multiple sclerosis. The sequencing input was blood. This CDR3 reads CASIEDTWGSYEQYF. The DNA for the CDR3 is TGTGCCAGCATCGAGGACACTTGGGGATCCTACGAGCAGTACTTC.